Listed below are T cell receptor beta chains from one sample, sequenced in a study of blood T cells in healthy people across ages. TCRdb re-analysed the 5' RACE reads in MiXCR, keeping a single row per CDR3 protein. This table holds 1.5 million to 2 million distinct CDR3 sequences, around half found once. The sequenced sample consisted of blood. Source of these receptors: a woman aged 40-49 years in good health. The CDR3 runs from the conserved cysteine through the conserved F or W. A D gene is named only where the DNA matches it firmly. Not all rows give a size; the values are once, few, many and, for expanded clones, a class.

.	.	TRBJ2-3	TRBV7-9	CASSSLWREQRALDTQYF	TGTGCCAGCAGCTCCCTATGGAGGGAACAGAGGGCCCTGGATACGCAGTATTTT
.	.	TRBJ1-5	TRBV20-1	CSAAPSARGPQHF	TGCAGTGCTGCTCCTTCGGCCCGCGGGCCCCAGCATTTT
.	.	TRBJ1-2	TRBV7-3	CASSDYNGPLGYTF	TGTGCCAGCAGCGATTATAACGGCCCATTGGGCTACACCTTC
.	.	TRBJ2-2	TRBV2	CASSVEGGTGELFF	TGTGCCAGCAGTGTGGAGGGGGGCACCGGGGAGCTGTTTTTT
TRBD2	.	TRBJ2-1	TRBV12-3/TRBV12-4	CASSYGTSGVGNEQFF	TGTGCCAGCAGTTACGGGACTAGCGGGGTGGGGAATGAGCAGTTCTTC
TRBD2	.	TRBJ2-5	TRBV27	CASMAGGIQETQYF	TGTGCCAGCATGGCGGGGGGCATACAAGAGACCCAGTACTTC
.	.	TRBJ2-5	TRBV29-1	CSVRAGAGETQYF	TGCAGCGTTCGTGCGGGGGCGGGCGAGACCCAGTACTTC
.	.	TRBJ1-6	TRBV6-5	CANSFGQSYNSPLHF	TGTGCCAACAGTTTCGGACAGTCCTATAATTCACCCCTCCACTTT
.	.	TRBJ2-5	TRBV5-1	CASSLEGRGWETQYF	TGCGCCAGCAGCTTGGAGGGCCGAGGGTGGGAGACCCAGTACTTC
.	few	TRBJ2-3	TRBV12-3/TRBV12-4	CASKNGGRGDTQYF	TGTGCCAGCAAAAATGGGGGTAGAGGAGATACGCAGTATTTT
TRBD2	few	TRBJ2-5	TRBV15	CATSRWTSGETQYF	TGTGCCACCAGCAGATGGACTAGCGGGGAGACCCAGTACTTC
TRBD2	few	TRBJ2-7	TRBV20-1	CSASPPLAGRPNEQYF	TGCAGTGCTAGCCCCCCCCTAGCGGGGCGTCCTAACGAGCAGTACTTC
TRBD2	.	TRBJ2-1	TRBV7-2	CASSLSGGAMDEQFF	TGTGCCAGCAGCCTTAGCGGGGGGGCCATGGATGAGCAGTTCTTC
.	.	TRBJ1-2	TRBV12-3/TRBV12-4	CASSLVAGTYGYTF	TGTGCCAGCAGTTTGGTAGCAGGGACCTATGGCTACACCTTC
TRBD1	few	TRBJ2-4	TRBV29-1	CSVEALRTGGSKNIQYF	TGCAGCGTTGAAGCCTTGCGTACAGGGGGATCCAAAAACATTCAGTACTTC
.	.	TRBJ2-3	TRBV6-2/TRBV6-3	CASRPDGLFGDTQYF	TGTGCCAGCAGACCTGATGGGCTCTTTGGAGATACGCAGTATTTT
.	.	TRBJ2-7	TRBV12-3/TRBV12-4	CASSLIGGAYEQYF	TGTGCCAGCAGTTTAATAGGAGGGGCCTACGAGCAGTACTTC
TRBD1	many	TRBJ2-5	TRBV4-3	CASSQVGTGQETQYF	TGCGCCAGCAGCCAAGTGGGGACAGGGCAAGAGACCCAGTACTTC
.	few	TRBJ2-3	TRBV5-1	CASSPDEGGPTDTQYF	TGCGCCAGCAGCCCTGACGAGGGGGGGCCTACAGATACGCAGTATTTT
TRBD1	.	TRBJ1-2	TRBV11-2	CASSLVRDRVIYGYTF	TGTGCCAGCAGCTTAGTCCGGGACAGGGTAATCTATGGCTACACCTTC
.	.	TRBJ2-6	TRBV7-9	CASSSPTGDSGANVPTF	TGTGCCAGCAGCTCACCAACAGGCGACTCTGGGGCCAACGTCCCGACTTTC
.	.	TRBJ2-6	TRBV18	CASSPSQLLSSGANVLTF	TGTGCCAGCTCACCATCACAGCTTTTAAGCTCTGGGGCCAACGTCCTGACTTTC
.	.	TRBJ2-1	TRBV18	CASSPGPSVYNEQFF	TGTGCCAGCTCCCCAGGACCGTCGGTTTACAATGAGCAGTTCTTC
.	.	TRBJ2-6	TRBV19	CVSSTDIAGANVLTF	TGTGTCAGTAGTACTGACATAGCTGGGGCCAACGTCCTGACTTTC
.	.	TRBJ2-7	TRBV5-6	CASSFRGGMGEQYF	TGTGCCAGCAGCTTCCGTGGGGGGATGGGCGAGCAGTACTTC
TRBD1	.	TRBJ1-4	TRBV25-1	CASGRQGTVKLFF	TGTGCCAGCGGCAGACAGGGAACAGTTAAACTGTTTTTT
.	.	TRBJ2-1	TRBV29-1	CSVDKGEQFF	TGCAGCGTTGATAAAGGGGAGCAGTTCTTC
.	few	TRBJ2-2	TRBV7-3	CASSPSVTGELFF	TGTGCCAGCAGCCCCTCAGTGACCGGGGAGCTGTTTTTT
TRBD2	few	TRBJ2-1	TRBV14	CASSSAGGYSYNEQFF	TGTGCCAGCAGCTCAGCGGGGGGATACTCCTACAATGAGCAGTTCTTC